These T cell receptor beta chains were read from a single sample in a study of blood T cell repertoires in COVID-19. Clones were read by immunoSEQ multiplex PCR, and TCRdb kept only the in-frame ones, dropping some. The sample lists a few hundred thousand clones, about nine tenths occurring once. Sequenced: peripheral blood. The receptors originated from a woman under 40 with COVID-19, enrolled during active disease. CDR3s include the opening cysteine and the closing phenylalanine or tryptophan. A D gene is named only where the DNA matches it firmly. A row's size may be missing; if present it is once, few, many or a size class.

abundance: once
v_gene: TRBV19
d_gene: .
j_gene: TRBJ1-3
CDR3nt: TGTGCCAGTAGTATAGATGCCGGACAGCGGATGGGTGGAAACACCATATATTTT
CDR3aa: CASSIDAGQRMGGNTIYF

abundance: .
v_gene: TRBV4-1
d_gene: .
j_gene: TRBJ1-4
CDR3nt: TGCGCCAGCAGCGTCGGCGGGGGCGCGCGGGATGAAAAACTGTTTTTT
CDR3aa: CASSVGGGARDEKLFF

abundance: .
v_gene: TRBV6-5
d_gene: .
j_gene: TRBJ2-7
CDR3nt: TGTGCCAGCAGTTACTCGACAGGCTACGAGCAGTACTTC
CDR3aa: CASSYSTGYEQYF

abundance: .
v_gene: TRBV27
d_gene: .
j_gene: TRBJ2-7
CDR3nt: TGTGCCAGCAGTGCAAGGGGGATCGTATACGAGCAGTACTTC
CDR3aa: CASSARGIVYEQYF

abundance: once
v_gene: TRBV6-4
d_gene: TRBD2
j_gene: TRBJ2-3
CDR3nt: TGTGCCAGCAGCAGGACTAGCGAGTCCACAGATACGCAGTATTTT
CDR3aa: CASSRTSESTDTQYF

abundance: .
v_gene: TRBV30
d_gene: TRBD1
j_gene: TRBJ2-7
CDR3nt: TGTGCCTGCACACAGGGGGCGATCGACGAGCAGTACTTC
CDR3aa: CACTQGAIDEQYF

abundance: .
v_gene: TRBV7-9
d_gene: .
j_gene: TRBJ2-1
CDR3nt: TGTGCCAGCAGCTTGTGGGCAGGTCACCTCAATGAGCAGTTCTTC
CDR3aa: CASSLWAGHLNEQFF

abundance: .
v_gene: TRBV28
d_gene: .
j_gene: TRBJ1-4
CDR3nt: TGTGCCAGCTCCCCGGGGGGTCGAGAAAAACTGTTTTTT
CDR3aa: CASSPGGREKLFF

abundance: .
v_gene: TRBV19
d_gene: TRBD2
j_gene: TRBJ2-1
CDR3nt: TGTGCCAGTAGTACTGGGACTAGCGGGGGGGCTCATGAGCAGTTCTTC
CDR3aa: CASSTGTSGGAHEQFF

abundance: .
v_gene: TRBV6-5
d_gene: .
j_gene: TRBJ1-2
CDR3nt: TGTGCCAGTGCGGGACTGCTGATATCTAACTATGGCTACACCTTC
CDR3aa: CASAGLLISNYGYTF

abundance: .
v_gene: TRBV20-1
d_gene: .
j_gene: TRBJ2-7
CDR3nt: TGCAGTGCTAGTGCGGGGTACTACGAGCAGTACTTC
CDR3aa: CSASAGYYEQYF

abundance: .
v_gene: TRBV14
d_gene: .
j_gene: TRBJ2-5
CDR3nt: TGTGCCAGCAGCCGAATGGTAGTAGGAGGGACCCAGTACTTC
CDR3aa: CASSRMVVGGTQYF

abundance: .
v_gene: TRBV11-2
d_gene: TRBD1
j_gene: TRBJ2-3
CDR3nt: TGTGCCAGCTGCAGGGGGCCCACAGATACGCAGTATTTT
CDR3aa: CASCRGPTDTQYF

abundance: .
v_gene: TRBV4-2
d_gene: TRBD1
j_gene: TRBJ1-4
CDR3nt: TGTGCCAGCAGCCGTACAGGGGACGGGCTGGAAAAACTGTTTTTT
CDR3aa: CASSRTGDGLEKLFF

abundance: .
v_gene: TRBV19
d_gene: .
j_gene: TRBJ2-2
CDR3nt: TGTGCCAGTAGAAGTTCGGGGAACACCGGGGAGCTGTTTTTT
CDR3aa: CASRSSGNTGELFF

abundance: once
v_gene: TRBV3-1/TRBV3-2
d_gene: .
j_gene: TRBJ2-3
CDR3nt: TGTGCCAGCAGTCAACTAGCAGATACGCAGTATTTT
CDR3aa: CASSQLADTQYF

abundance: .
v_gene: TRBV19
d_gene: .
j_gene: TRBJ1-1
CDR3nt: TGTGCCAGTAGTAACGCAGGGGTCGACACTGAAGCTTTCTTT
CDR3aa: CASSNAGVDTEAFF

abundance: .
v_gene: TRBV7-9
d_gene: .
j_gene: TRBJ2-7
CDR3nt: TGTGCCAGCAGCCCAGGCCACTACGAGCAGTACTTC
CDR3aa: CASSPGHYEQYF

abundance: .
v_gene: TRBV12-3/TRBV12-4
d_gene: .
j_gene: TRBJ1-4
CDR3nt: TGTGCCAGCAGGATCCAGGAGGGTGAAAAACTGTTTTTT
CDR3aa: CASRIQEGEKLFF

abundance: .
v_gene: TRBV6-2/TRBV6-3
d_gene: .
j_gene: TRBJ1-1
CDR3nt: TGTGCCAGCAGTTACTGGGGCCTGAAGGGCACTGAAGCTTTCTTT
CDR3aa: CASSYWGLKGTEAFF

abundance: once
v_gene: TRBV2
d_gene: .
j_gene: TRBJ1-4
CDR3nt: TGTGCCAGCAGTGCATCCCGGGGGGGTGAAAAACTGTTTTTT
CDR3aa: CASSASRGGEKLFF

abundance: .
v_gene: TRBV7-9
d_gene: TRBD2
j_gene: TRBJ2-7
CDR3nt: TGTGCCAGCAGCGGGACTAGCAGCTACGAGCAGTACTTC
CDR3aa: CASSGTSSYEQYF

abundance: once
v_gene: TRBV19
d_gene: .
j_gene: TRBJ1-2
CDR3nt: TGTGCCAGTAGTAGACAACAGGATGGCTACACCTTC
CDR3aa: CASSRQQDGYTF

abundance: once
v_gene: TRBV27
d_gene: .
j_gene: TRBJ1-1
CDR3nt: TGTGCCAGCAGTTTCCGCCAAGTCGGGAAGAACACTGAAGCTTTCTTT
CDR3aa: CASSFRQVGKNTEAFF

abundance: .
v_gene: TRBV27
d_gene: .
j_gene: TRBJ2-3
CDR3nt: TGTGCCAGCAGTCCACGGGAGCCTCTAGGTACGCAGTATTTT
CDR3aa: CASSPREPLGTQYF

abundance: .
v_gene: TRBV27
d_gene: .
j_gene: TRBJ1-6
CDR3nt: TGTGCCAGCAGTCCCGCACAAAACTCCTATAATTCACCCCTCCACTTT
CDR3aa: CASSPAQNSYNSPLHF

abundance: .
v_gene: TRBV7-9
d_gene: .
j_gene: TRBJ1-3
CDR3nt: TGTGCCAGCAGCCCCCCGACAGTTACTTACATCTCTGGAAACACCATATATTTT
CDR3aa: CASSPPTVTYISGNTIYF

abundance: .
v_gene: TRBV7-8
d_gene: .
j_gene: TRBJ2-7
CDR3nt: TGTGCCAGCAGCTTATATCGGGGTTCCTACGAGCAGTACTTC
CDR3aa: CASSLYRGSYEQYF

abundance: .
v_gene: TRBV28
d_gene: TRBD1
j_gene: TRBJ2-3
CDR3nt: TGTGCCAGCAGTTCGGACAGGGGGCCAGATACGCAGTATTTT
CDR3aa: CASSSDRGPDTQYF

abundance: few
v_gene: TRBV10-2
d_gene: .
j_gene: TRBJ1-1
CDR3nt: TGCGCCAGCAGTGATAATATGAACACTGAAGCTTTCTTT
CDR3aa: CASSDNMNTEAFF

abundance: .
v_gene: TRBV6-6
d_gene: .
j_gene: TRBJ2-3
CDR3nt: TGTGCCAGCATTTCCCGGGGTGTGGGTACAGATACGCAGTATTTT
CDR3aa: CASISRGVGTDTQYF

abundance: .
v_gene: TRBV7-9
d_gene: TRBD2
j_gene: TRBJ2-7
CDR3nt: TGTGCCAGCAGCCATGATCACCCCAGGGAGGGACGCTACGAGCAGTACTTC
CDR3aa: CASSHDHPREGRYEQYF

abundance: .
v_gene: TRBV6-8
d_gene: TRBD1
j_gene: TRBJ1-5
CDR3nt: TGTGCCAGCAGGTTCTATGGACAGGGAAACAATCAGCCCCAGCATTTT
CDR3aa: CASRFYGQGNNQPQHF

abundance: .
v_gene: TRBV10-1
d_gene: TRBD2
j_gene: TRBJ2-7
CDR3nt: TGCGCCAGCTCTCGGACTAGCGGGGGTTTCTACGAGCAGTACTTC
CDR3aa: CASSRTSGGFYEQYF

abundance: .
v_gene: TRBV5-1
d_gene: TRBD2
j_gene: TRBJ2-5
CDR3nt: TGCGCCAGCAGCCCCCGGACTAGCGGGGGAGAAGAGACCCAGTACTTC
CDR3aa: CASSPRTSGGEETQYF

abundance: .
v_gene: TRBV28
d_gene: TRBD1
j_gene: TRBJ1-6
CDR3nt: TGTGCCAGCAGTTGGACAGGGGAAGGGTCACCCCTCCACTTT
CDR3aa: CASSWTGEGSPLHF

abundance: .
v_gene: TRBV7-8
d_gene: .
j_gene: TRBJ2-7
CDR3nt: TGTGCCAGCAGCTTAGGACTGTCAGTGTACGACGAGCAGTACTTC
CDR3aa: CASSLGLSVYDEQYF

abundance: .
v_gene: TRBV29-1
d_gene: .
j_gene: TRBJ1-4
CDR3nt: TGCAGCGTTGTAGGGGTCGGCGAAAAACTGTTTTTT
CDR3aa: CSVVGVGEKLFF

abundance: once
v_gene: TRBV10-3
d_gene: .
j_gene: TRBJ2-1
CDR3nt: TGTGCCATCAGCAACCCCCGGGACACCTTATACAATGAGCAGTTCTTC
CDR3aa: CAISNPRDTLYNEQFF

abundance: .
v_gene: TRBV3-1/TRBV3-2
d_gene: .
j_gene: TRBJ2-3
CDR3nt: TGTGCCAGCAGCGATAGGGGGAATGCAGATACGCAGTATTTT
CDR3aa: CASSDRGNADTQYF

abundance: few
v_gene: TRBV27
d_gene: TRBD1
j_gene: TRBJ1-4
CDR3nt: TGTGCCAGCAGTTTTGGACAGGGGATTGAAAAACTGTTTTTT
CDR3aa: CASSFGQGIEKLFF

abundance: .
v_gene: TRBV5-1
d_gene: .
j_gene: TRBJ2-7
CDR3nt: TGCGCCAGCAGCTTACAGGGTGGAACCTACGAGCAGTACTTC
CDR3aa: CASSLQGGTYEQYF

abundance: .
v_gene: TRBV19
d_gene: .
j_gene: TRBJ1-5
CDR3nt: TGTGCCAGTACATCCGCGGGGCCGAGATATCAGCCCCAGCATTTT
CDR3aa: CASTSAGPRYQPQHF

abundance: once
v_gene: TRBV12-5
d_gene: TRBD1
j_gene: TRBJ2-7
CDR3nt: TGTGCTAGTGGTTTGTCGACAGGGTACGAGCAGTACTTC
CDR3aa: CASGLSTGYEQYF

abundance: .
v_gene: TRBV5-1
d_gene: .
j_gene: TRBJ1-2
CDR3nt: TGCGCCAGCAGCTTGAAGGTTAGTGGGGCCAACTATGGCTACACCTTC
CDR3aa: CASSLKVSGANYGYTF

abundance: once
v_gene: TRBV27
d_gene: TRBD2
j_gene: TRBJ2-3
CDR3nt: TGTGCCAGCAGTTTACCCCCAGGCGGGGGGTCTAGCACAGATACGCAGTATTTT
CDR3aa: CASSLPPGGGSSTDTQYF

abundance: .
v_gene: TRBV11-2
d_gene: .
j_gene: TRBJ2-2
CDR3nt: TGTGCCAGCAGCCGGACAGCCACCGGGGAGCTGTTTTTT
CDR3aa: CASSRTATGELFF